This T cell receptor beta chain is drawn from a study of Ad26.COV2.S vaccination and SARS-CoV-2 variants. Treatment reported: roughly 18 received Ad26.COV2.S at low or high dose, single or two shots; several received placebo; per-sample allocation not given. Specimens were obtained on day 63 following the first vaccine or placebo injection. Sequencing was performed with immunoSEQ multiplex PCR; in TCRdb, only in-frame clones are kept and a portion is missing. The sample lists about 350,000 clones, around 89% occurring once. Losses at the gene ends were 6 bases for V and 1 base for J; bases not matched to a gene: 5. Germline-derived CDR1 and CDR2 are LNHDA and SQIVND (reference sequence). The CDR3 is 15 residues long.

The chain joins TRBV19 to TRBJ2-2, with 7 bases lining up with TRBD1. The receptor was derived from a person aged 18-65 years who received the Ad26.COV2.S COVID-19 vaccine or a placebo. The starting material was peripheral blood, obtained in a trial of Ad26.COV2.S vaccine versus placebo. The chain's CDR3 is CASRKDRENTGELFF. DNA of the CDR3: TGTGCCAGTAGGAAAGACAGGGAGAACACCGGGGAGCTGTTTTTT.